Below are 18 T cell receptor beta chains sequenced from a single sample in a study of blood T cell repertoires in COVID-19. Some clones are missing from TCRdb's copy, which holds only in-frame ones; the method was immunoSEQ multiplex PCR. This repertoire shows about 57,000 clones, about 91% found once; its top ten account for roughly 2.4%. The specimen sequenced was peripheral blood. The receptors were sampled from a man in his 60s with acute or convalescent COVID-19.

In its sample, this clone was seen a few times. The J gene is TRBJ2-7, the V gene TRBV3-1 (or the pseudogene TRBV3-2); maybe TRBD2 (5 bases). The CDR3 has 17 residues. V shed 0 bases and J shed 1 base, with 16 bases lying between them. The V gene's germline CDR1 is LGHDT and CDR2 YNNKEL (reference sequence). Here the CDR3 DNA reads TGTGCCAGCAGCCAAGATTTCGGGTCAAAGCGGTCCTACGAGCAGTACTTC. Residues: CASSQDFGSKRSYEQYF.

The chain carries TRBV11-1 and TRBJ2-7, with a weak D call TRBD1 (6 bases). Trimming removed 0 bases at V and 4 bases at J, with 13 bases between. From germline, CDR1 is SGHAT and CDR2 FQDESV (reference sequence). The CDR3 runs to 15 residues. CDR3 residues: CASSLAETGTYEQYF. The DNA of the CDR3 is TGTGCCAGCAGCTTAGCGGAGACAGGAACTTACGAGCAGTACTTC.

This chain joins TRBV11-3 and TRBJ2-6, with TRBD1 identical over 9 bases. Germline CDR1 is SGHNT and CDR2 is YENEEA. The CDR3 extends over 16 amino acids. The J segment lost 0 bases and the V segment lost 9 bases, leaving 6 bases of the junction unmatched. The CDR3 is CASKQGAFSGANVLTF. CDR3 sequence (DNA): TGTGCCAGTAAACAGGGGGCCTTCTCTGGGGCCAACGTCCTGACTTTC. Full variable domain (rest looked up from reference TRBV11-3 and TRBJ2-6): EAGVVQSPRYKIIEKKQPVAFWCNPISGHNTLYWYLQNLGQGPELLIRYENEEAVDDSQLPKDRFSAERLKGVDSTLKIQPAELGDSAVYLCASKQGAFSGANVLTFGAGSRLTVL.

This chain connects TRBV6-5 to TRBJ2-2; tentatively, D is TRBD2 (5 bases). V was clipped by 7 bases and J by 2 bases, with 11 bases between them. The CDR3 totals 14 residues. The V gene's germline CDR1 is MNHEY and CDR2 SVGAGI. CDR3 residues: CASTGFLNTGELFF. In DNA form, the CDR3 reads TGTGCCAGCACGGGGTTTCTAAACACCGGGGAGCTGTTTTTT.

The chain joins TRBV11-1 to TRBJ1-3; D unresolved. The germline V gene encodes CDR1 SGHAT and CDR2 FQDESV (reference sequence). V was cut by 6 bases and J by 8 bases, with 14 bases left in between. This CDR3 region has 13 residues. The CDR3 coding sequence is TGTGCCAGCAGTCTTCAAACCTACGACACCATATATTTT. Residues: CASSLQTYDTIYF.

V gene TRBV7-9 combines with J gene TRBJ2-3; 9 positions agree with TRBD1. The V and J ends lost 6 bases and 7 bases, in that order; junction bases with no gene match: 8. The CDR3 extends over 14 amino acids. Germline CDR1 is SEHNR and CDR2 is FQNEAQ (reference sequence). CDR3 loop: CASSPGTGRNTQYF. The CDR3 region has the DNA TGTGCCAGCAGTCCAGGGACAGGGAGGAATACGCAGTATTTT.

This clone showed up just once. The gene calls are TRBV6-6 and TRBJ1-1, with D perhaps matching TRBD1 (5 bases). The length of the CDR3 is 14 residues. V lost 2 bases to trimming and J lost 7 bases, with 14 bases between them. Per germline, CDR1 MNHNY and CDR2 SVGAGI (reference sequence). CDR3 nucleotides: TGTGCCAGCAGTTACGGGGCCCTCGGTGGTGAAGCTTTCTTT. The encoded protein is CASSYGALGGEAFF.

The chain joins TRBV9 to TRBJ2-1, with 11 bases aligning to TRBD2. In germline, CDR1 is SGDLS, CDR2 YYNGEE. The CDR3 sequence is 16 residues long. V lost 4 bases to trimming and J lost 7 bases; unmatched junction nucleotides: 10. The CDR3 here is CASSTYSGRAANEQFF. Here the CDR3 DNA reads TGTGCCAGCAGCACCTATAGCGGGAGGGCCGCAAATGAGCAGTTCTTC.

The J gene is TRBJ2-3, the V gene TRBV12-3 or TRBV12-4; no reliable D call. Trimming removed 2 bases at V and 8 bases at J, with 8 bases between. This CDR3 is 12 amino acids long. The CDR3 DNA follows: TGTGCCAGCAGTTTAAGAGTTGCTACGCAGTATTTT. This sequence encodes CASSLRVATQYF.

This chain joins TRBV6-1 and TRBJ2-5, with 7 bases identical to TRBD1. The germline gives CDR1 MNHNS, CDR2 SASEGT. The CDR3 runs 13 residues. V gave up 2 bases and J gave up 5 bases; unmatched junction bases: 2. The CDR3 DNA reads as TGTGCCAGCAGTGAAACAGGGGATGAGACCCAGTACTTC. This gives the protein CASSETGDETQYF.

This clone was observed once. The chain combines TRBV7-2 with TRBJ2-2; possibly TRBD1 for D (6 bases). Germline CDR1 and CDR2: SGHTA and FQGNSA. V shed 1 base and J shed 4 bases, with 10 bases lying between them. The CDR3 length is 15 residues. The CDR3 region has the DNA TGTGCCAGCAGCTTAGGGACAGCGAGCACCGGGGAGCTGTTTTTT. Protein sequence: CASSLGTASTGELFF. The entire variable domain, with the rest obtained from reference TRBV7-2 and TRBJ2-2, is as follows: GAGVSQSPSNKVTEKGKDVELRCDPISGHTALYWYRQSLGQGLEFLIYFQGNSAPDKSGLPSDRFSAERTGGSVSTLTIQRTQQEDSAVYLCASSLGTASTGELFFGEGSRLTVL.

This sequence joins TRBV7-2 and TRBJ2-1; 11 positions match TRBD2. Germline V CDR1 and CDR2: SGHTA, FQGNSA. This CDR3 has 16 residues. V shed 1 base and J 12 bases; nucleotides not matched to a gene: 11. CDR3 in amino acids: CASSLDQASGGTTQFF. CDR3 in DNA: TGTGCCAGCAGCTTAGACCAGGCTAGCGGGGGGACGACGCAGTTCTTC. Supplemented by reference TRBV7-2 and TRBJ2-1, the full variable domain reads GAGVSQSPSNKVTEKGKDVELRCDPISGHTALYWYRQSLGQGLEFLIYFQGNSAPDKSGLPSDRFSAERTGGSVSTLTIQRTQQEDSAVYLCASSLDQASGGTTQFFGPGTRLTVL.

This clone occurred once. This chain uses TRBV28 with TRBJ1-1; D is perhaps TRBD1 (6 bases). This CDR3 is built from 15 residues. In germline, CDR1 is MDHEN, CDR2 SYDVKM. V was pared by 6 bases and J by 0 bases, with 14 bases between. The CDR3 region has the DNA TGTGCCAGCAGCGTACCGACAGGTATGAACACTGAAGCTTTCTTT. It codes for CASSVPTGMNTEAFF.

The chain has TRBV14 and TRBJ2-6; a weak D match, TRBD1 (6 bases). V was clipped by 3 bases and J by 2 bases, with 11 bases between them. The CDR3 extends over 16 amino acids. Germline V gene sequence: CDR1 SGHDN, CDR2 FVKESK. CDR3 DNA sequence: TGTGCCAGCAGCCAGAAACAGGGCCCTGGGGCCAACGTCCTGACTTTC. Amino acids: CASSQKQGPGANVLTF.

J is TRBJ1-3 and V is TRBV28, with TRBD1 matching 8 bases. CDR1 MDHEN and CDR2 SYDVKM come from the germline V gene. This CDR3 comprises 13 residues. After removal of 4 bases from V and 9 bases from J, the junction contained 5 bases not matched to a gene. Here the CDR3 reads CASSSRGPGTIYF. In DNA, the CDR3 is TGTGCCAGCAGTTCCAGGGGGCCTGGCACCATATATTTT.

This clone was counted once. V usage is TRBV9 and J usage is TRBJ2-1; 10 nucleotides line up with TRBD2. Germline loops: CDR1 SGDLS, CDR2 YYNGEE. The CDR3 is 16 residues long. Trimming removed 0 bases from V and 9 bases from J; junction bases left unmatched: 9. CDR3 bases: TGTGCCAGCAGCGTAGACCCTAGCGGGAGTATTAGTGAGCAGTTCTTC. Encoded protein: CASSVDPSGSISEQFF.

V usage is TRBV7-6 and J usage is TRBJ2-1, with D unclear. Trimming took 1 base from V and 7 from J, leaving 11 bases between them. Germline values: CDR1 SGHVS, CDR2 FNYEAQ. The CDR3 loop spans 14 amino acids. The chain's CDR3 is CASSLGQLLNEQFF. The CDR3 coding sequence is TGTGCCAGCAGCTTAGGCCAGTTATTAAATGAGCAGTTCTTC. Looking up the rest from reference TRBV7-6 and TRBJ2-1 gives the full variable domain: GAGVSQSPRYKVTKRGQDVALRCDPISGHVSLYWYRQALGQGPEFLTYFNYEAQQDKSGLPNDRFSAERPEGSISTLTIQRTEQRDSAMYRCASSLGQLLNEQFFGPGTRLTVL.

V and J are TRBV28 and TRBJ2-1; no reliable D call. This CDR3 spans 15 amino acids. Germline V gene sequence: CDR1 MDHEN, CDR2 SYDVKM. V was trimmed by 2 bases and J by 4 bases, leaving 12 bases between them. This chain's CDR3 is CASSLGGNLYNEQFF. The CDR3 DNA reads TGTGCCAGCAGTTTAGGCGGAAACCTTTACAATGAGCAGTTCTTC.